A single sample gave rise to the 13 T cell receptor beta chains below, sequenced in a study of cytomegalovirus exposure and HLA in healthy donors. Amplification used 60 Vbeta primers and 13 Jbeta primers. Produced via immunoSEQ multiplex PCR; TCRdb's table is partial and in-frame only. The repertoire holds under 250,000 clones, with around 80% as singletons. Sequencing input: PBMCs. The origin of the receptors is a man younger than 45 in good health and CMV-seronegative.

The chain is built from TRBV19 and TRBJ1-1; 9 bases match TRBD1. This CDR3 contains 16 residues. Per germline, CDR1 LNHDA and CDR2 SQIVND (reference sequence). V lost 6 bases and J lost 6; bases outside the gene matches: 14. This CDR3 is CASRKMGQGLTAEAFF. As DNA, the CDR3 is TGTGCCAGTAGGAAAATGGGACAGGGATTAACGGCTGAAGCTTTCTTT.

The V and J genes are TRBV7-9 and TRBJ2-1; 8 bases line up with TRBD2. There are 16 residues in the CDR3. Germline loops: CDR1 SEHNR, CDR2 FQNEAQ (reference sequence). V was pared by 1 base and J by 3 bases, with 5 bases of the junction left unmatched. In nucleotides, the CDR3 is TGTGCCAGCAGCTTAGGCACTAGCGGCCTCTACAATGAGCAGTTCTTC. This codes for CASSLGTSGLYNEQFF.

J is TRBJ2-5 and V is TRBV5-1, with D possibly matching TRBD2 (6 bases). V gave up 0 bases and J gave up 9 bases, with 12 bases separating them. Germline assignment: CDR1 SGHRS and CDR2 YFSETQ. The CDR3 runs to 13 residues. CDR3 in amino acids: CASSLEVAEAQYF. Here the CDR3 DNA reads TGCGCCAGCAGCTTGGAGGTAGCGGAGGCCCAGTACTTC.

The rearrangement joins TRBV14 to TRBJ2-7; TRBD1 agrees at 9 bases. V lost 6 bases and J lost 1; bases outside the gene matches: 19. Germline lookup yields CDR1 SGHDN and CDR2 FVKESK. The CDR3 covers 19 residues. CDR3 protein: CASSRTGQGRRALSYEQYF. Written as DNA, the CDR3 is TGTGCCAGCAGTCGTACCGGACAGGGGCGCAGGGCCTTGTCCTACGAGCAGTACTTC.

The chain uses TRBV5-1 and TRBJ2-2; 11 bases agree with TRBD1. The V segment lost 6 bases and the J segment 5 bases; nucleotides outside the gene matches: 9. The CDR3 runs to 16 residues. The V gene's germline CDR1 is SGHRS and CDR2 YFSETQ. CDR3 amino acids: CASIELGTGGTGELFF. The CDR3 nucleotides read TGCGCCAGCATCGAATTGGGGACAGGGGGGACCGGGGAGCTGTTTTTT.

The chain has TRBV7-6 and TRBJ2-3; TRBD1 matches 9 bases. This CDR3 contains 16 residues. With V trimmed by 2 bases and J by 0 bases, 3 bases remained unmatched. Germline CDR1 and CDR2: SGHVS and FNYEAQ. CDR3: CASSLTTGGSTDTQYF. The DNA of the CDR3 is TGTGCCAGCAGCTTAACGACAGGGGGAAGCACAGATACGCAGTATTTT.

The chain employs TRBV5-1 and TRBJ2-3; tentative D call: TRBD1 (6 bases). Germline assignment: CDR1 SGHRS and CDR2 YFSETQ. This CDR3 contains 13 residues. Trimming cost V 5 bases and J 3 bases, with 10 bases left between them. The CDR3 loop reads CASSSTGTDTQYF. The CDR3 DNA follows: TGCGCCAGCAGTTCTACAGGGACAGATACGCAGTATTTT.

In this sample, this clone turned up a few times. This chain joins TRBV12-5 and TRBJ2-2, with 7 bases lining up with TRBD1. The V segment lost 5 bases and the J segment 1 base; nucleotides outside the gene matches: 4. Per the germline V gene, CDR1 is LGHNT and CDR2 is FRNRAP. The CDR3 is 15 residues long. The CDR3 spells CASGRDSLNTGELFF. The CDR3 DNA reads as TGTGCTAGTGGTCGGGACAGCCTGAACACCGGGGAGCTGTTTTTT.

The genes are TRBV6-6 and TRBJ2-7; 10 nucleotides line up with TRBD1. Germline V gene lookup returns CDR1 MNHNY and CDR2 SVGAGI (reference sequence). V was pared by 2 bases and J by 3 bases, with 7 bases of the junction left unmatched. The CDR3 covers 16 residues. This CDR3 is CASSYNPGDRGYEQYF. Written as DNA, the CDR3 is TGTGCCAGCAGTTACAACCCTGGGGACAGGGGCTACGAGCAGTACTTC.

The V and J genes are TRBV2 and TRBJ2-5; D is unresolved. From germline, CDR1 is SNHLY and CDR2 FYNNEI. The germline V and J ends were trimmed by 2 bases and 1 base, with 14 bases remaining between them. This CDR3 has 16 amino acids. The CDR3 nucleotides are TGTGCCAGCAGTGAAAAAGTCTTGGCTCCCCAAGAGACCCAGTACTTC. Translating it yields CASSEKVLAPQETQYF.

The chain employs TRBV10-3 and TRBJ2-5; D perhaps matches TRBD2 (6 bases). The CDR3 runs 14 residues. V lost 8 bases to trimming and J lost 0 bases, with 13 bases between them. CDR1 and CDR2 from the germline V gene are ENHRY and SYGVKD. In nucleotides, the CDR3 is TGTGCCATCTCCCCTAGCGCAGACCAAGAGACCCAGTACTTC. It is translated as CAISPSADQETQYF.

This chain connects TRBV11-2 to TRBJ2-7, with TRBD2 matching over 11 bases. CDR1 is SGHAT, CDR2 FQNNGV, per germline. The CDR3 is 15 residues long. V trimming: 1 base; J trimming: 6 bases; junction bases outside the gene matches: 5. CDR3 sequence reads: CASSLALAGGREQYF. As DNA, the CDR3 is TGTGCCAGCAGCTTAGCGCTAGCGGGAGGCCGCGAGCAGTACTTC.

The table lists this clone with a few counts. For the CDR3, the DNA is TGCACCAGCAGCCAAACCCTGAACCGGGAGGGCCAAGAGACCCAGTACTTC. Protein sequence: CTSSQTLNREGQETQYF. This sequence joins TRBV1 and TRBJ2-5; the tabulated D call, TRBD2, remains unverified against the DNA. TRBV1 is described as a pseudogene. The CDR3 sequence is 17 residues long.